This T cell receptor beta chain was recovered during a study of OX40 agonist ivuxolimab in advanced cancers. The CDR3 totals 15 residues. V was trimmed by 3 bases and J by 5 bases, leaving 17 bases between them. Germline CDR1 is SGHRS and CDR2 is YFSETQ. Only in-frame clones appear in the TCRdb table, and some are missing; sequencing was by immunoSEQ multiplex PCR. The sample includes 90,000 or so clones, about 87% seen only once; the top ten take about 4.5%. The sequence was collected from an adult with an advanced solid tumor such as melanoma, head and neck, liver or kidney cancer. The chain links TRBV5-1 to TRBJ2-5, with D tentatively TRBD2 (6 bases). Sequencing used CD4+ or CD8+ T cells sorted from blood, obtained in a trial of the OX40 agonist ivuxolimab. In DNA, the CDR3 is TGCGCCAGCAGCTATATGGGACTTACGGGGGAGACCCAGTACTTC. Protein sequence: CASSYMGLTGETQYF.